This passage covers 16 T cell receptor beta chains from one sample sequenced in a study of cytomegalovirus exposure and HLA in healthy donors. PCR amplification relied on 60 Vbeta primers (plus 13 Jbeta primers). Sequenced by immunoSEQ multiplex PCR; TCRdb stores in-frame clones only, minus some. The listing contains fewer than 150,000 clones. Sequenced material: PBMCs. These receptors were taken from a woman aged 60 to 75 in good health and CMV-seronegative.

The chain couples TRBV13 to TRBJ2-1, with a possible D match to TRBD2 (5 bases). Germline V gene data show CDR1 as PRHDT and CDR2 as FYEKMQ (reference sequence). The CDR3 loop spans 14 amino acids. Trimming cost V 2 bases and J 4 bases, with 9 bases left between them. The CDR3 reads CASSLTPGYNEQFF. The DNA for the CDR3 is TGTGCCAGCAGCTTAACGCCGGGGTACAATGAGCAGTTCTTC.

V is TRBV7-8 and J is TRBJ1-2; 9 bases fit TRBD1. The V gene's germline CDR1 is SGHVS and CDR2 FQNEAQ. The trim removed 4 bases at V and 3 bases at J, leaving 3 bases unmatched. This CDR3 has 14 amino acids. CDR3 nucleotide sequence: TGTGCCAGCAGCTCCTGGACAGGGGACTATGGCTACACCTTC. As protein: CASSSWTGDYGYTF.

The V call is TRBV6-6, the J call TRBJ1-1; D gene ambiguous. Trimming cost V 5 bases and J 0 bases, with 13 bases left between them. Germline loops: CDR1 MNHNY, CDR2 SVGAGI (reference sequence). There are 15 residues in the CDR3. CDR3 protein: CASSILGAMNTEAFF. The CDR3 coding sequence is TGTGCCAGCAGTATCCTCGGAGCTATGAACACTGAAGCTTTCTTT.

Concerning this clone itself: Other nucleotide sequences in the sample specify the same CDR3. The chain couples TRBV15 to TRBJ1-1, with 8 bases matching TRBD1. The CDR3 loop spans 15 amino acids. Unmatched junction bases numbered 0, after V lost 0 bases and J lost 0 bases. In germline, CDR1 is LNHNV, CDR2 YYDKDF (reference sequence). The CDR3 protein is CATSRDRGLNTEAFF. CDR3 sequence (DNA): TGTGCCACCAGCAGAGACAGGGGGCTGAACACTGAAGCTTTCTTT.

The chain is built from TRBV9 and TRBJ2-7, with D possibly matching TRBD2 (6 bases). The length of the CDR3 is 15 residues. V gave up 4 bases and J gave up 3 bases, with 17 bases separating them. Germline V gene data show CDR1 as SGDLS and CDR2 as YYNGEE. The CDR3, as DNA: TGTGCCAGCAGCTCTCTTGGTAGCGGTGACTACGAGCAGTACTTC. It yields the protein CASSSLGSGDYEQYF.

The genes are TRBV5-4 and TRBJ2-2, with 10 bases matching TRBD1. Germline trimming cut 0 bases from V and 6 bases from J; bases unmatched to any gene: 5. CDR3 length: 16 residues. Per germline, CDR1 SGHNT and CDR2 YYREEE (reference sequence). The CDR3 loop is CASSLGDRGYAGELFF. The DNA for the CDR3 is TGTGCCAGCAGCTTGGGGGACAGGGGTTATGCCGGGGAGCTGTTTTTT.

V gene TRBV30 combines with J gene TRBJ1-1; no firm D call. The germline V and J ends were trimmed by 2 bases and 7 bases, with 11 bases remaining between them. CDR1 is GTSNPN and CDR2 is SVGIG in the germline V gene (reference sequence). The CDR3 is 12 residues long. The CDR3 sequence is CAWSSQVGEAFF. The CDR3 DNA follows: TGTGCCTGGAGTTCCCAAGTCGGTGAAGCTTTCTTT.

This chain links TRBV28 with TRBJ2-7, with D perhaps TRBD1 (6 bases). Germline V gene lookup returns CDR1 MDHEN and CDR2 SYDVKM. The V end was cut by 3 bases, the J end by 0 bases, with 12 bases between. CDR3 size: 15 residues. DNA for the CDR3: TGTGCCAGCAGTTTTGTGTCAGGGGCCTCCTACGAGCAGTACTTC. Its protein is CASSFVSGASYEQYF.

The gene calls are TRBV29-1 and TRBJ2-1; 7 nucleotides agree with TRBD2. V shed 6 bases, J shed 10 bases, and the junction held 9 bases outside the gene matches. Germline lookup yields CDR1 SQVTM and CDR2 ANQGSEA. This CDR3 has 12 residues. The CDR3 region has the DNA TGCAGCGTGCGAGGGTCGGGAGGAGAGCAGTTCTTC. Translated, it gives CSVRGSGGEQFF.

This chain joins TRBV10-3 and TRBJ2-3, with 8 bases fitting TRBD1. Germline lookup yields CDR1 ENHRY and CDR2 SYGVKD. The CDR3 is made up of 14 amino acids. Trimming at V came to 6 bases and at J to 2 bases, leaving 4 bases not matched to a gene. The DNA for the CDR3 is TGTGCCATCAGCCTGACAGGGGACACAGATACGCAGTATTTT. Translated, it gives CAISLTGDTDTQYF.

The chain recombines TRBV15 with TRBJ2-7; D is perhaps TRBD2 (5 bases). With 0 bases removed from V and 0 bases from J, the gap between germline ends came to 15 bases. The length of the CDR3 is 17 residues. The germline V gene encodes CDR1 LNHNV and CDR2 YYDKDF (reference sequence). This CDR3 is CATSRDRGGWSSYEQYF. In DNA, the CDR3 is TGTGCCACCAGCAGAGATCGTGGAGGATGGAGCTCCTACGAGCAGTACTTC.

The CDR3 nucleotides read TGTGCCAGCAGCTTGGTGACCGGGACAGAGTATGGCTACACCTTC. It translates to CASSLVTGTEYGYTF. The V call is TRBV5-4, the J call TRBJ1-2; 7 nucleotides agree with TRBD1. With 0 bases clipped from V and 5 bases from J, the junction kept 7 bases outside the gene matches. The CDR3 sequence is 15 residues long. The V gene's germline CDR1 is SGHNT and CDR2 YYREEE (reference sequence).

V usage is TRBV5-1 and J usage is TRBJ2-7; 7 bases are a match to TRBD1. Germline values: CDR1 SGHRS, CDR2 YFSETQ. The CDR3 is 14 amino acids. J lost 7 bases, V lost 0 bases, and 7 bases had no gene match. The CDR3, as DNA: TGCGCCAGCAGCTTGGGGGACAGACGGTGGGAGCAGTACTTC. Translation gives CASSLGDRRWEQYF.

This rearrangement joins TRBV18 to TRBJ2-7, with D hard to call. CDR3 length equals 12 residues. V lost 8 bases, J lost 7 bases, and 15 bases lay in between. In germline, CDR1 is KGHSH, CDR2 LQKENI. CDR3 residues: CASRTESREQYF. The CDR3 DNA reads TGTGCCAGCCGAACCGAAAGCCGAGAGCAGTACTTC.

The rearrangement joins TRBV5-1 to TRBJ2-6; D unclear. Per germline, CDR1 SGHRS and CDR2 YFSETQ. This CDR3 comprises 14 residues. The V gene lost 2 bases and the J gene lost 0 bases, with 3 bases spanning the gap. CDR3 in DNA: TGCGCCAGCAGCTTTAGCTCTGGGGCCAACGTCCTGACTTTC. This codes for CASSFSSGANVLTF. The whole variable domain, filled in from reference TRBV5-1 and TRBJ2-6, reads KAGVTQTPRYLIKTRGQQVTLSCSPISGHRSVSWYQQTPGQGLQFLFEYFSETQRNKGNFPGRFSGRQFSNSRSEMNVSTLELGDSALYLCASSFSSGANVLTFGAGSRLTVL.

The CDR3 loop is CASLRDITYEQYF. In nucleotides, the CDR3 is TGTGCCAGCCTTCGGGACATTACCTACGAGCAGTACTTC. The chain combines TRBV2 with TRBJ2-7; D is possibly TRBD1 (6 bases). Trimming left V 8 bases short and J 2 bases short, with 13 bases between. Per germline, CDR1 SNHLY and CDR2 FYNNEI. The CDR3 loop spans 13 amino acids.